One sample yielded the 27 T cell receptor beta chains listed below, sequenced in a study of blood T cell repertoires in COVID-19. Libraries were prepared by immunoSEQ multiplex PCR; TCRdb keeps only in-frame clonotypes and omits some of them. The sample contains 150,000 to 200,000 clones, about 82% of which appear only once. The sample comprised peripheral blood. Receptor source: a woman between 25 and 40 years old with acute or convalescent COVID-19.

CDR3 in DNA: TGTGCCAGCAGCTTAGGGTCGGGGTGGGTCACTGAAGCTTTCTTT. This codes for CASSLGSGWVTEAFF. The chain couples TRBV7-2 to TRBJ1-1; no firm D call. The CDR3 length is 15 residues. Germline values: CDR1 SGHTA, CDR2 FQGNSA. Trimming left V 1 base short and J 4 bases short, with 13 bases between.

This clone was seen only once. The chain employs TRBV20-1 and TRBJ1-1; D uncertain. Trimming took off 0 bases at V and 11 bases at J, with 10 bases between the two ends. This CDR3 is 11 amino acids long. Germline lookup yields CDR1 DFQATT and CDR2 SNEGSKA (reference sequence). The CDR3 reads CSARDGRVAFF. CDR3 nucleotides: TGCAGTGCTAGAGATGGGAGGGTGGCTTTCTTT.

This clone was counted only a few times. The chain is built from TRBV16 and TRBJ1-1; 7 nucleotides agree with TRBD1. The CDR3 has 14 residues. V was clipped by 4 bases and J by 1 base; unmatched bases: 3. Germline V lookup: CDR1 KGHSY, CDR2 FQNENV. The CDR3 region is CASSLRDRNTEAFF. CDR3 sequence (DNA): TGTGCCAGCAGCCTCCGGGACAGGAACACTGAAGCTTTCTTT.

The CDR3 bases are TGCAGCGTCCTCGAACTTGGGACAGGGTTTGATGGCTACACCTTC. Protein product: CSVLELGTGFDGYTF. V is TRBV29-1 and J is TRBJ1-2; 9 bases match TRBD1. The CDR3 length is 15 residues. Germline V lookup: CDR1 SQVTM, CDR2 ANQGSEA. V was pared by 6 bases and J by 6 bases, with 14 bases of the junction left unmatched.

A single count supports this clone. The chain employs TRBV10-3 and TRBJ2-1; tentatively, D is TRBD1 (6 bases). The CDR3 length is 15 residues. The germline gives CDR1 ENHRY, CDR2 SYGVKD. Trimming pared 6 bases from V and 4 bases from J, leaving 16 bases between. CDR3 DNA sequence: TGTGCCATCAGGGGGGCTAGGCATCCTTACAATGAGCAGTTCTTC. This encodes CAIRGARHPYNEQFF.

This chain connects TRBV7-8 to TRBJ1-5; 9 bases fit TRBD1. Unmatched junction bases numbered 5, after V lost 5 bases and J lost 6 bases. This CDR3 has 14 residues. CDR1 SGHVS and CDR2 FQNEAQ come from the germline V gene. The CDR3 region has the DNA TGTGCCAGCAGCGCGGGACAGGGCATTCAGCCCCAGCATTTT. Amino acids: CASSAGQGIQPQHF. The variable domain in full, completed from reference TRBV7-8 and TRBJ1-5, reads GAGVSQSPRYKVAKRGQDVALRCDPISGHVSLFWYQQALGQGPEFLTYFQNEAQLDKSGLPSDRFFAERPEGSVSTLKIQRTQQEDSAVYLCASSAGQGIQPQHFGDGTRLSIL.

The J gene is TRBJ2-2, the V gene TRBV28; D is perhaps TRBD2 (5 bases). Germline loops: CDR1 MDHEN, CDR2 SYDVKM. This CDR3 spans 15 amino acids. V was shortened by 5 bases and J by 7 bases, with 17 bases between the two germline ends. CDR3 in amino acids: CASSSGAAGGGELFF. The CDR3 DNA follows: TGTGCCAGCAGTAGCGGCGCGGCAGGCGGCGGGGAGCTGTTTTTT.

The chain is built from TRBV20-1 and TRBJ2-3, with unresolved D. There are 11 residues in the CDR3. The ends were cut back, 6 bases at V and 6 bases at J, with 10 bases in the middle. From germline, CDR1 is DFQATT and CDR2 SNEGSKA (reference sequence). The CDR3 sequence is CSASSQDTQYF. In DNA form, the CDR3 reads TGCAGTGCCAGTTCCCAGGATACGCAGTATTTT.

CDR3 bases: TGTGCCAGCGTTGGGGGGGGCGTCGGCAACACTGAAGCTTTCTTT. Translation: CASVGGGVGNTEAFF. This rearrangement joins TRBV28 to TRBJ1-1; TRBD1 is a possible D gene (6 bases). This CDR3 comprises 15 residues. The V gene lost 8 bases and the J gene lost 2 bases, with 18 bases spanning the gap. The germline gives CDR1 MDHEN, CDR2 SYDVKM.

The V call is TRBV30, the J call TRBJ1-1, with no clear D. The germline CDR1 and CDR2 sequences are GTSNPN and SVGIG (reference sequence). The CDR3 consists of 12 residues. V shed 5 bases and J shed 4 bases, with 11 bases lying between them. CDR3 amino acids: CAWGDQSTEAFF. Written as DNA, the CDR3 is TGTGCCTGGGGAGATCAGTCCACTGAAGCTTTCTTT.

The gene calls are TRBV5-6 and TRBJ1-1, with D perhaps TRBD1 (5 bases). Germline V gene lookup returns CDR1 SGHDT and CDR2 YYEEEE. The CDR3 length is 13 residues. Trimming removed 9 bases at V and 1 base at J, with 13 bases between. The CDR3 bases are TGTGCCACACGCAGGGAAGCGAACACTGAAGCTTTCTTT. Translation gives CATRREANTEAFF.

The chain couples TRBV19 to TRBJ1-5; no firm D call. Between the trimmed V and J ends, which lost 8 bases and 0 bases, there was a span of 17 bases. Per germline, CDR1 LNHDA and CDR2 SQIVND (reference sequence). This CDR3 region has 16 residues. The CDR3 DNA reads TGTGCCAGTGGGCCGGTGGAAATTCTTAGCAATCAGCCCCAGCATTTT. Its protein product is CASGPVEILSNQPQHF.

This chain's CDR3 is CASSPTLAGGRETQYF. DNA for the CDR3: TGCGCCAGCAGCCCCACTTTAGCGGGAGGCCGGGAGACCCAGTACTTC. The V and J genes are TRBV5-1 and TRBJ2-5, with 10 nucleotides matching TRBD2. Germline loops: CDR1 SGHRS, CDR2 YFSETQ. With 4 bases clipped from V and 5 bases from J, the junction kept 11 bases outside the gene matches. This CDR3 spans 16 amino acids.

The CDR3 region is CASSREPTGGNTEAFF. As DNA, the CDR3 is TGTGCCAGCAGCCGGGAACCGACAGGGGGGAACACTGAAGCTTTCTTT. V gene TRBV5-6 combines with J gene TRBJ1-1, with 9 bases that match TRBD1. Germline V gene lookup returns CDR1 SGHDT and CDR2 YYEEEE. V lost 4 bases, J lost 1 base, and 8 bases stayed unmatched. The CDR3 loop spans 16 amino acids.

The chain recombines TRBV2 with TRBJ2-1; D may be TRBD2 (6 bases). The CDR3 contains 15 residues. Germline V lookup: CDR1 SNHLY, CDR2 FYNNEI. The V end lost 6 bases, the J end lost 7 bases, and 19 bases lay between the germline ends. The CDR3 spells CASRRAGSLLNEQFF. Written as DNA, the CDR3 is TGTGCCAGCAGACGAGCGGGCTCCCTGTTAAATGAGCAGTTCTTC.

The V call is TRBV7-8, the J call TRBJ1-2; 7 bases agree with TRBD1. Germline V gene lookup returns CDR1 SGHVS and CDR2 FQNEAQ. V trimming: 5 bases; J trimming: 5 bases; junction bases outside the gene matches: 8. This CDR3 is 14 amino acids long. CDR3 sequence (DNA): TGTGCCAGCAGCATCCAGACAGGGTTGTATGGCTACACCTTC. As protein: CASSIQTGLYGYTF.

There are a few counts of this clone. The CDR3 DNA sequence: TGTGCCAGTAGTCCCTGGGACAGGGTGGCTGGAAACACCATATATTTT. This codes for CASSPWDRVAGNTIYF. The chain employs TRBV19 and TRBJ1-3; 9 bases fit TRBD1. Germline CDR1 LNHDA, CDR2 SQIVND (reference sequence). The V segment lost 5 bases and the J segment 2 bases; nucleotides outside the gene matches: 7. The CDR3 contains 16 residues.

The CDR3 spells CAISESEGVDIQYF. DNA for the CDR3: TGTGCCATCAGTGAGTCCGAGGGAGTTGACATTCAGTACTTC. The chain links TRBV10-3 to TRBJ2-4, with D possibly being TRBD2 (5 bases). Germline loops: CDR1 ENHRY, CDR2 SYGVKD. V was clipped by 0 bases and J by 8 bases, with 11 bases between them. CDR3 length: 14 residues.

This clone was seen a few times. This rearrangement joins TRBV24-1 to TRBJ1-1, with TRBD1 identical over 8 bases. Per germline, CDR1 KGHDR and CDR2 SFDVKD. V trimming: 3 bases; J trimming: 8 bases; junction bases outside the gene matches: 4. CDR3 size: 13 residues. The CDR3 bases are TGTGCCACCAGTGATGCTAACAGGGGGGAAGCTTTCTTT. It yields the protein CATSDANRGEAFF.

The chain recombines TRBV5-4 with TRBJ2-7, with 11 bases matching TRBD2. The ends lost 4 bases at V and 5 bases at J; junction bases unmatched: 8. Germline loops: CDR1 SGHNT, CDR2 YYREEE (reference sequence). The CDR3 extends over 15 amino acids. CDR3 sequence reads: CASSQGLAVWDEQYF. The DNA of the CDR3 is TGTGCCAGCAGCCAGGGACTAGCGGTTTGGGACGAGCAGTACTTC.

The chain recombines TRBV9 with TRBJ2-2; 9 positions match TRBD2. The CDR3 covers 18 residues. Germline V CDR1 and CDR2: SGDLS, YYNGEE. Losses at the gene ends were 0 bases for V and 2 bases for J; bases not matched to a gene: 8. The CDR3 DNA is TGTGCCAGCAGCGTAGTTCCTAGCGGGGACTTAAACACCGGGGAGCTGTTTTTT. It translates to CASSVVPSGDLNTGELFF.

The chain employs TRBV20-1 and TRBJ2-4, with TRBD1 identical over 7 bases. Germline V gives CDR1 DFQATT, CDR2 SNEGSKA (reference sequence). The CDR3 is 15 amino acids. The J segment lost 4 bases and the V segment lost 3 bases, leaving 9 bases of the junction unmatched. CDR3 sequence (DNA): TGCAGTGCTAGTTATGAAGGGACAGATAAAAACATTCAGTACTTC. Amino acids: CSASYEGTDKNIQYF.

This sequence joins TRBV7-9 and TRBJ1-2; 10 nucleotides line up with TRBD1. Germline CDR1 and CDR2: SEHNR and FQNEAQ (reference sequence). J lost 3 bases, V lost 5 bases, and 3 bases had no gene match. The CDR3 has 14 amino acids. CDR3 DNA sequence: TGTGCCAGCAGCATCGGACAGGGGGACTATGGCTACACCTTC. As protein: CASSIGQGDYGYTF.

This chain uses TRBV19 with TRBJ1-2; maybe TRBD1 (5 bases). The CDR3 consists of 15 residues. V lost 6 bases and J lost 4, with 18 bases in between. Germline V lookup: CDR1 LNHDA, CDR2 SQIVND (reference sequence). The CDR3 loop is CASSLQGAGSYGYTF. The CDR3 DNA sequence: TGTGCCAGTAGCCTCCAGGGCGCGGGGTCCTATGGCTACACCTTC.

V usage is TRBV28 and J usage is TRBJ1-5; TRBD1 is a possible D gene (5 bases). CDR1 and CDR2 (germline): MDHEN, SYDVKM. There are 16 residues in the CDR3. The ends were cut back, 5 bases at V and 1 base at J, with 15 bases in the middle. This chain's CDR3 is CASSPLGGGSNQPQHF. Written as DNA, the CDR3 is TGTGCCAGCAGTCCGCTGGGTGGGGGGAGCAATCAGCCCCAGCATTTT.

The V call is TRBV5-1, the J call TRBJ2-5; 7 bases fit TRBD1. The CDR3 has 16 residues. V lost 4 bases to trimming and J lost 1 base; unmatched junction nucleotides: 10. The germline V gene has CDR1 SGHRS and CDR2 YFSETQ. CDR3 sequence: CASSTLRQGPQETQYF. The CDR3 DNA sequence: TGCGCCAGCAGCACCCTTCGACAGGGCCCCCAAGAGACCCAGTACTTC.

V usage is TRBV19 and J usage is TRBJ2-3; the match to TRBD2 covers 8 bases. With 6 bases clipped from V and 5 bases from J, the junction kept 4 bases outside the gene matches. Germline V gene sequence: CDR1 LNHDA, CDR2 SQIVND (reference sequence). The CDR3 has 13 amino acids. DNA for the CDR3: TGTGCCAGTAGGGGGACTAGTCAAGATACGCAGTATTTT. The encoded protein is CASRGTSQDTQYF.